These 14 T cell receptor beta chains were sequenced from one sample in a study of regulatory T cells in long-lasting Graves disease. Library construction for TCR beta used iRepertoire HTBI primers and Arm-PCR of CDR3 regions. MiXCR, run by TCRdb on the multiplex PCR reads, gives a single entry per CDR3 protein. The repertoire holds 400,000 to 650,000 distinct CDR3 sequences, with 15% to 20% as singletons. The time point: newly diagnosed GD, antithyroid drugs for less than 3 months. RNA from PBMCs was the source of the TCR library. This sample was shared with a second study, whose subject was T cells in Graves' hyperthyroidism and ophthalmopathy.

The source was peripheral blood mononuclear cells (PBMCs), collected at new diagnosis, from a patient treated with antithyroid drugs. The receptors were sampled from a woman aged 35 to 59 with Graves disease.

This clonotype was seen ten or more times. The chain joins TRBV20-1 to TRBJ2-3, with a possible D match to TRBD2 (6 bases). The CDR3 is 14 residues long. V lost 0 bases, J lost 9 bases, and 16 bases lay in between. The germline CDR1 and CDR2 sequences are DFQATT and SNEGSKA (reference sequence). The CDR3 here is CSARDGRVGGTQYF. CDR3 nucleotides: TGCAGTGCTAGAGATGGGCGGGTCGGAGGGACGCAGTATTTT.

This clonotype came up a few times. The chain links TRBV7-9 to TRBJ2-1; TRBD1 matches at 8 bases. V gave up 6 bases and J gave up 7 bases; unmatched junction bases: 14. The CDR3 spans 16 residues. Looked up from germline, CDR1 is SEHNR and CDR2 is FQNEAQ (reference sequence). The CDR3 DNA is TGTGCCAGCAGGCCTCAGGGGGCTGAAATGGGTAATGAGCAGTTCTTC. This gives the protein CASRPQGAEMGNEQFF.

The V call is TRBV7-9, the J call TRBJ2-1; 9 bases are shared with TRBD1. Germline V CDR1 and CDR2: SEHNR, FQNEAQ (reference sequence). The CDR3 consists of 15 residues. V shed 5 bases and J 8 bases; nucleotides not matched to a gene: 10. The CDR3 DNA reads as TGTGCCAGCAGCCAGGGACAGGGCCCTTGGGATGAGCAGTTCTTC. Amino acid sequence: CASSQGQGPWDEQFF. Combining the CDR3 with reference TRBV7-9 and TRBJ2-1 gives the whole variable domain DTGVSQNPRHKITKRGQNVTFRCDPISEHNRLYWYRQTLGQGPEFLTYFQNEAQLEKSRLLSDRFSAERPKGSFSTLEIQRTEQGDSAMYLCASSQGQGPWDEQFFGPGTRLTVL.

This clonotype has at least ten counts. The chain joins TRBV12-3 or TRBV12-4 to TRBJ1-5; tentatively, D is TRBD1 (5 bases). V was shortened by 0 bases and J by 0 bases, with 12 bases between the two germline ends. The CDR3 is 17 amino acids. CDR3 in DNA: TGTGCCAGCAGTTTAGCGCGGGGACCCTATAGCAATCAGCCCCAGCATTTT. It specifies CASSLARGPYSNQPQHF.

Ten or more counts support this clonotype. J is TRBJ2-3 and V is TRBV20-1; TRBD2 might be the D (5 bases). V was shortened by 3 bases and J by 1 base, with 5 bases between the two germline ends. Germline loops: CDR1 DFQATT, CDR2 SNEGSKA (reference sequence). The CDR3 has 12 amino acids. Here the CDR3 reads CSASGGTDTQYF. The CDR3 coding sequence is TGCAGTGCTAGCGGGGGCACAGATACGCAGTATTTT.

This clonotype was recorded many times. CDR3: CASNQDRGGGEQYF. The CDR3 DNA reads as TGTGCCAGCAACCAGGACAGGGGAGGAGGCGAGCAGTACTTC. The gene calls are TRBV2 and TRBJ2-7, with TRBD1 identical over 9 bases. This CDR3 region has 14 residues. Germline values: CDR1 SNHLY, CDR2 FYNNEI. With V trimmed by 7 bases and J by 6 bases, 10 bases remained unmatched.

A remark on this clonotype: The germline gene is not matched at one end of the junction; a read error may be the cause. V is TRBV11-2 and J is TRBJ1-3, with unresolved D. This CDR3 has 16 amino acids. Germline-derived CDR1 and CDR2 are SGHAT and FQNNGV. The CDR3 bases are TGTGCCAGCAGCTTATTTCTCGGAACTTCTGGAAACACCACATATTTT. It is translated as CASSLFLGTSGNTTYF.

The rearrangement uses TRBV18 and TRBJ1-3; 7 bases match TRBD1. Losses at the gene ends were 3 bases for V and 4 bases for J; bases not matched to a gene: 3. CDR1 and CDR2 (germline): KGHSH, LQKENI. The CDR3 is 14 amino acids. CDR3 protein: CASSPGQAGNTIYF. CDR3 coding DNA: TGTGCCAGCTCACCCGGACAGGCCGGAAACACCATATATTTT.

This clonotype was seen repeatedly, ten times or more. The chain recombines TRBV20-1 with TRBJ1-6; TRBD1 matches 9 bases. The CDR3 covers 16 residues. Germline V lookup: CDR1 DFQATT, CDR2 SNEGSKA (reference sequence). Losses at the gene ends were 5 bases for V and 7 bases for J; bases not matched to a gene: 12. The CDR3 nucleotides are TGCAGTGCTTCCTTGCCCGGGACAGGGTACAATTCACCCCTCCACTTT. This codes for CSASLPGTGYNSPLHF.

In this sample, this clonotype turned up many times. The rearrangement links TRBV18 to TRBJ2-1; D remains ambiguous. With 3 bases removed from V and 14 bases from J, the gap between germline ends came to 14 bases. The CDR3 sequence is 12 residues long. In germline, CDR1 is KGHSH, CDR2 LQKENI. In DNA form, the CDR3 reads TGTGCCAGCTCACCCCTGAGGCAGGATGAGTTCTTC. Its protein product is CASSPLRQDEFF.

The chain combines TRBV20-1 with TRBJ1-1, with no clear D. Germline assignment: CDR1 DFQATT and CDR2 SNEGSKA (reference sequence). The CDR3 runs 14 residues. The ends were cut back, 5 bases at V and 1 base at J, with 14 bases in the middle. The chain's CDR3 is CSADVGVRNTEAFF. CDR3 DNA sequence: TGCAGTGCTGACGTCGGGGTCAGGAACACTGAAGCTTTCTTT.

Note on this clonotype: One base away lies a much larger clone, so this may be a sequencing read error. This chain links TRBV12-3 or TRBV12-4 with TRBJ2-3; no clear D gene. The CDR3 spans 14 residues. The DNA for the CDR3 is TGTGCCGGCAGTCTCCCTGAACAGACAGATACGCAGTATTTT. This sequence encodes CAGSLPEQTDTQYF.

At least ten counts were recorded for this clonotype. V and J are TRBV15 and TRBJ1-5; 10 bases align to TRBD1. Germline V gives CDR1 LNHNV, CDR2 YYDKDF (reference sequence). V shed 2 bases and J 1 base; nucleotides not matched to a gene: 2. The CDR3 consists of 16 residues. The CDR3 DNA sequence: TGTGCCACCAGCAGACGGACAGGGGGAAGCAATCAGCCCCAGCATTTT. Amino acids: CATSRRTGGSNQPQHF.

J is TRBJ2-5 and V is TRBV27; 8 bases map to TRBD1. Trimming cost V 6 bases and J 2 bases; bases outside gene matches: 8. This CDR3 contains 15 residues. The germline V gene encodes CDR1 MNHEY and CDR2 SMNVEV (reference sequence). For the CDR3, the DNA is TGTGCCAGCAGGGAAGGACAGGGAATACAAGAGACCCAGTACTTC. It codes for CASREGQGIQETQYF.